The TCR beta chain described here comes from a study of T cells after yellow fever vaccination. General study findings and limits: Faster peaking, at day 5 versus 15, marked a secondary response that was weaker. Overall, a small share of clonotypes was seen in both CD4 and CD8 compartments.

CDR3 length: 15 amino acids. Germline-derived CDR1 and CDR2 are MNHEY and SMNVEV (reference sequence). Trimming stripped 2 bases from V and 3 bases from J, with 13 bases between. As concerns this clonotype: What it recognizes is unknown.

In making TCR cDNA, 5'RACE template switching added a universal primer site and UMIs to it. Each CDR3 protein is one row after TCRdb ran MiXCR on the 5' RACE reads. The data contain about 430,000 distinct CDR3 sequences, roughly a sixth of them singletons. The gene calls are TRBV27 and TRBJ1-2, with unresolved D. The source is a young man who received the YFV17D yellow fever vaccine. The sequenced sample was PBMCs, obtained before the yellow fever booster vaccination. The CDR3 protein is CASSLMGRTYYGYTF. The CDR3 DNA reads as TGTGCCAGCAGTTTAATGGGCAGGACCTACTATGGCTACACCTTC.